This TCR beta chain was observed in a study of siplizumab effects on memory and regulatory T cells (dated by TCRdb to the late 2010s). A note on the overall study: The study examined how the anti-CD2 antibody siplizumab affects alloreactive T-cell subsets in allogeneic mixed lymphocyte reactions built from human PBMCs.

Libraries were constructed by the immunoSEQ multiplex PCR assay. Around 10^5 TCR templates per sample were assayed by the deep sequencing platform. Genomic DNA extracted from sorted T cells was used for TCRbeta CDR3 sequencing. Per the authors' processing: The R programming language was used for clonal analysis of the TCRbeta CDR3 data. Unstimulated samples were compared with post-reaction CFSE-low samples to define alloreactive CD4+ and CD8+ clones. By matching sequences to the repertoires of sorted unstimulated Treg and non-Treg cells, each alloreactive CD4+ clone was assigned a regulatory or non-regulatory origin. TCRdb retrieved this table from immuneACCESS and kept in-frame rearrangements only. Not all clones are present; in checked studies, unresolved V genes account for under half, and no reason is known for the remainder. That table is the source of V, J and clone size, and D and trimming were worked out from the DNA. A total of some 100,000 clones appear in this sample, just over 90% of them only once. The ten largest clones add up to around 0.73% of the sample.

In regard to this clone: Its recognized antigen is unknown. Base qualities are not recorded, but no much larger clone differs from it by a single base.

The full study reports these points: Whether proliferating Tregs from siplizumab cultures actually had suppressive function was not functionally confirmed. Because sequences below about 10^-5 frequency were poorly captured, only a minor fraction of alloreactive clones could be mapped to unstimulated subsets. Among mappable alloreactive CD4+ clones, the Treg-derived fraction averaged about 75% with siplizumab versus 25% to 30% in control reactions. Greater diversity appeared to be present in unstimulated naive T cells than in memory T cells, and a substantial contribution to the alloresponse seemed to be made by naive cells. Siplizumab significantly lowered the cumulative frequency of alloreactive sequences that could be traced to unstimulated CD4+ memory T cells. Roughly 75-97% of proliferating CD4+ or CD8+ clones could not be assigned a naive or memory phenotype.

Sorted unstimulated T cells and proliferating T cells recovered from mixed lymphocyte reactions underwent TCRbeta CDR3 sequencing. Fresh whole blood from under 13 HLA-typed healthy donors was used as the source from which PBMCs were isolated. Unstimulated CD4+ regulatory T cells were FACS-sorted to map the origin of alloreactive clones. The receptor was isolated from a human donor in good health. The sample was Tregs sorted from blood.

Here is the DNA: TGTGCCAGCAGCCCCGGGACAGGAGAAAAACTGTTTTTT. Its amino acids are CASSPGTGEKLFF. Rearrangement joined TRBV7-8 to TRBJ1-4, and 8 bases in between align with TRBD1. Sequences SGHVS (CDR1) and FQNEAQ (CDR2) are obtained from the germline V gene. Here V drops 5 bases and J drops 8 bases, and the junction holds 4 bases not matched to any gene. From its cysteine to its phenylalanine, the CDR3 spans 13 amino acids. Only the CDR3 part of the read is kept: 39 bases, read in frame from the first base.